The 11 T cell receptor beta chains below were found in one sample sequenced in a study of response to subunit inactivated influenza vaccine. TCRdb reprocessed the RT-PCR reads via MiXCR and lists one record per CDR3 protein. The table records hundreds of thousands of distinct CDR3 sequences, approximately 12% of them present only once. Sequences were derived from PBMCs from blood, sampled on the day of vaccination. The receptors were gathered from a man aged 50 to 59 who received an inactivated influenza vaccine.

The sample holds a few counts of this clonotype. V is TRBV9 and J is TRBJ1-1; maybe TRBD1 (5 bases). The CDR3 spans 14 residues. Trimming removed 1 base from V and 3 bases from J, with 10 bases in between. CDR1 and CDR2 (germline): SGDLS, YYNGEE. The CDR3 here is CASSVHTRDTEAFF. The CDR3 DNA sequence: TGTGCCAGCAGCGTACATACCAGGGACACTGAAGCTTTCTTT.

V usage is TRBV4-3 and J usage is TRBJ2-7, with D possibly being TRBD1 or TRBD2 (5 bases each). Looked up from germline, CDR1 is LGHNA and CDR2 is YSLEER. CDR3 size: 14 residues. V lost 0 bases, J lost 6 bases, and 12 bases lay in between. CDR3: CASSQDTAGTEQYF. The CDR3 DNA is TGCGCCAGCAGCCAAGATACGGCAGGGACCGAGCAGTACTTC.

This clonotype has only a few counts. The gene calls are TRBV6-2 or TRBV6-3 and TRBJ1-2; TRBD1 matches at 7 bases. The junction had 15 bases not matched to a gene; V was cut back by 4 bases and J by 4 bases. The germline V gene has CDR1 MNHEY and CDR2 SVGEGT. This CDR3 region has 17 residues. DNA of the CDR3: TGTGCCAGCAGTTCCCCCGGGACAGCCCTTCTTCCCTATGGCTACACCTTC. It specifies CASSSPGTALLPYGYTF.

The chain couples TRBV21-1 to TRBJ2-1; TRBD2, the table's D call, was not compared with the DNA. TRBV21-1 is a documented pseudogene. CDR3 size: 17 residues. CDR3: CASSKGRQREAYNEQFF. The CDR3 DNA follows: TGTGCCAGCAGCAAAGGTCGCCAGCGGGAGGCCTACAATGAGCAGTTCTTC.

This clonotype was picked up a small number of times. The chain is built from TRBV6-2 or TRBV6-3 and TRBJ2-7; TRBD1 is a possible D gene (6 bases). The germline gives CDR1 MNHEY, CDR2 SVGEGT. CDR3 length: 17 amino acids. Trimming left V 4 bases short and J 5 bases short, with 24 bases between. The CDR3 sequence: CASSSAPSDSLVDEQYF. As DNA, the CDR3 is TGTGCCAGCAGTTCCGCGCCTTCGGACAGCTTAGTCGACGAGCAGTACTTC.

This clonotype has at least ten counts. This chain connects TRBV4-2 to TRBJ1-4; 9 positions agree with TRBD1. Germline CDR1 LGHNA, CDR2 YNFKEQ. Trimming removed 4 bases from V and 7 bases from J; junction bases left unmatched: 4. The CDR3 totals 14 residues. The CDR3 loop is CASSLGTGFEKLFF. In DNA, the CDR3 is TGTGCCAGCAGCCTCGGGACAGGGTTTGAAAAACTGTTTTTT.

The DNA of the CDR3 is TGTGCCAGCAGGGTTGACAGGACCCTCACAGATACGCAGTATTTT. Its protein product is CASRVDRTLTDTQYF. The chain employs TRBV6-1 and TRBJ2-3, with D possibly matching TRBD1 (6 bases). Trimming removed 6 bases from V and 2 bases from J, with 15 bases in between. Germline CDR1 reads MNHNS; CDR2 reads SASEGT. The CDR3 length is 15 residues.

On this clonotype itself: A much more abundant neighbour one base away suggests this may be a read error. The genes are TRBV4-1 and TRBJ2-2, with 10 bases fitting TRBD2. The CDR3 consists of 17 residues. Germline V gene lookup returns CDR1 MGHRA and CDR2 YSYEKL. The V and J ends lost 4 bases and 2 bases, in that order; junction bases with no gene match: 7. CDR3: CASSPGLAFINTGELFF. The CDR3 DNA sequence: TGCGCCAGCAGCCCGGGACTAGCGTTTATCAACACCGGGGAGCTGTTTTTT.

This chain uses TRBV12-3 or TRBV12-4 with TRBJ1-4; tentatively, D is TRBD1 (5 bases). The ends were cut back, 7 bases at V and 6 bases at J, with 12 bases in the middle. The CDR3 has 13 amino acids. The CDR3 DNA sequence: TGTGCCAGCAACCCGGGGCCACATGAAAAACTGTTTTTT. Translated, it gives CASNPGPHEKLFF.

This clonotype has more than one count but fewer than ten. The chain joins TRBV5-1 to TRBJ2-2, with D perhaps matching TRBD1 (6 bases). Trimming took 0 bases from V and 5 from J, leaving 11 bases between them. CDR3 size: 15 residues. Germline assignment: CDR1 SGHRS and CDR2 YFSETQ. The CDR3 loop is CASSLDRAETGELFF. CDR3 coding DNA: TGCGCCAGCAGCTTGGACAGGGCTGAGACCGGGGAGCTGTTTTTT.

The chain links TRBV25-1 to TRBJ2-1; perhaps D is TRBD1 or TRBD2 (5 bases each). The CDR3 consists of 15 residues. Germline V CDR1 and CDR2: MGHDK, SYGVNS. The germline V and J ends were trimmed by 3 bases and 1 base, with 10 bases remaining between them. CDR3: CASSDGTASYNEQFF. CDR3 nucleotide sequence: TGTGCCAGCAGTGACGGGACCGCTTCCTACAATGAGCAGTTCTTC.